Included here is one T cell receptor (beta chain) sequence, with context. In the original workflow: Differences in CDR3 between clinicopathological groups were drawn on to build a classifier intended to discriminate distant-metastatic papillary thyroid cancer patients. TCRdb ran MiXCR on the PCR reads. The V and J calls and clone size come from TCRdb's table, not from the authors' own analysis. The sample holds about 53,000 clones, more than 20% seen once. Patients were all untreated before their thyroid surgery. Trimming removed 4 bases from V and 0 bases from J; junction bases left unmatched: 4. The CDR3 is 15 residues long. Germline values: CDR1 MGHRA, CDR2 YSYEKL. This sample stems from a study of metastatic and nonmetastatic thyroid tumors.

The chain recombines TRBV4-1 with TRBJ1-1; 8 bases map to TRBD1. The sequence derives from a female donor with papillary thyroid cancer or a benign thyroid nodule (not recorded which). Some clones in this sample may be carry-over from other donors' samples. The sample taken for sequencing was blood. CDR3 DNA sequence: TGCGCCAGCAGCCCCGGGACAGGACTGAACACTGAAGCTTTCTTT. It is translated as CASSPGTGLNTEAFF.